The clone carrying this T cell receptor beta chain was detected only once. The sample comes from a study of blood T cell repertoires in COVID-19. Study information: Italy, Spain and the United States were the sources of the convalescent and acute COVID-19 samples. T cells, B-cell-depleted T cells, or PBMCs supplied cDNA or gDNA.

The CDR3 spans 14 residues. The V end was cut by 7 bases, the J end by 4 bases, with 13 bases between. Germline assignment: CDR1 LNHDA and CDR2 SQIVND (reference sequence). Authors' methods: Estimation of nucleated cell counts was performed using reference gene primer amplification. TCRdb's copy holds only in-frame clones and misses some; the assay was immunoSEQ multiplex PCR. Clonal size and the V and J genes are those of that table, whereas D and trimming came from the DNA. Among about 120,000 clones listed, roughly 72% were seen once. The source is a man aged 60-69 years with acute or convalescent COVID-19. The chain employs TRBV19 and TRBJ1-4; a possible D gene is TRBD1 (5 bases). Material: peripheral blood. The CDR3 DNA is TGTGCCAGTAAGAGACAGCAGGATAATGAAAAACTGTTTTTT. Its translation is CASKRQQDNEKLFF.